This paragraph reports one T cell receptor (beta chain). At one end, the junction sequence differs from germline, possibly due to a read error. This specimen comes from a study of identical twins. TCRdb passed the 5' RACE reads through MiXCR, listing each CDR3 protein once. The sample lists 400,000 to 550,000 distinct CDR3 sequences; 20% to 25% were seen once. There are 14 residues in the CDR3. Germline loops: CDR1 SGHNT, CDR2 YENEEA. In addition, the sample was reused for a study of T cells expressing NK-cell markers. That paper notes: CD3+CD56+NKG2C+, CD3+CD56+NKG2C- and CD3+CD56-NKG2C+ T cells, once sorted, supplied the TCR beta repertoires. Restriction of the sorted population to alpha-beta TCR T cells was achieved in several experiments with an anti-gamma-delta TCR antibody. Several donors' CD3+CD56-NKG2C+ cells were dominated by the same clonotypes. It was still unclear whether expanded NKG2C+ T cell clones were HCMV specific.

This TCR came from a woman in her late teens or twenties in good health. Sequencing was performed on CD4+ T cells sorted from blood. V usage is TRBV11-3 and J usage is TRBJ2-1; 7 positions agree with TRBD1. The chain's CDR3 is CAGSLGGLGDEQFF. The CDR3 region has the DNA TGTGCCGGCAGCTTAGGGGGCTTGGGGGATGAGCAGTTCTTC.